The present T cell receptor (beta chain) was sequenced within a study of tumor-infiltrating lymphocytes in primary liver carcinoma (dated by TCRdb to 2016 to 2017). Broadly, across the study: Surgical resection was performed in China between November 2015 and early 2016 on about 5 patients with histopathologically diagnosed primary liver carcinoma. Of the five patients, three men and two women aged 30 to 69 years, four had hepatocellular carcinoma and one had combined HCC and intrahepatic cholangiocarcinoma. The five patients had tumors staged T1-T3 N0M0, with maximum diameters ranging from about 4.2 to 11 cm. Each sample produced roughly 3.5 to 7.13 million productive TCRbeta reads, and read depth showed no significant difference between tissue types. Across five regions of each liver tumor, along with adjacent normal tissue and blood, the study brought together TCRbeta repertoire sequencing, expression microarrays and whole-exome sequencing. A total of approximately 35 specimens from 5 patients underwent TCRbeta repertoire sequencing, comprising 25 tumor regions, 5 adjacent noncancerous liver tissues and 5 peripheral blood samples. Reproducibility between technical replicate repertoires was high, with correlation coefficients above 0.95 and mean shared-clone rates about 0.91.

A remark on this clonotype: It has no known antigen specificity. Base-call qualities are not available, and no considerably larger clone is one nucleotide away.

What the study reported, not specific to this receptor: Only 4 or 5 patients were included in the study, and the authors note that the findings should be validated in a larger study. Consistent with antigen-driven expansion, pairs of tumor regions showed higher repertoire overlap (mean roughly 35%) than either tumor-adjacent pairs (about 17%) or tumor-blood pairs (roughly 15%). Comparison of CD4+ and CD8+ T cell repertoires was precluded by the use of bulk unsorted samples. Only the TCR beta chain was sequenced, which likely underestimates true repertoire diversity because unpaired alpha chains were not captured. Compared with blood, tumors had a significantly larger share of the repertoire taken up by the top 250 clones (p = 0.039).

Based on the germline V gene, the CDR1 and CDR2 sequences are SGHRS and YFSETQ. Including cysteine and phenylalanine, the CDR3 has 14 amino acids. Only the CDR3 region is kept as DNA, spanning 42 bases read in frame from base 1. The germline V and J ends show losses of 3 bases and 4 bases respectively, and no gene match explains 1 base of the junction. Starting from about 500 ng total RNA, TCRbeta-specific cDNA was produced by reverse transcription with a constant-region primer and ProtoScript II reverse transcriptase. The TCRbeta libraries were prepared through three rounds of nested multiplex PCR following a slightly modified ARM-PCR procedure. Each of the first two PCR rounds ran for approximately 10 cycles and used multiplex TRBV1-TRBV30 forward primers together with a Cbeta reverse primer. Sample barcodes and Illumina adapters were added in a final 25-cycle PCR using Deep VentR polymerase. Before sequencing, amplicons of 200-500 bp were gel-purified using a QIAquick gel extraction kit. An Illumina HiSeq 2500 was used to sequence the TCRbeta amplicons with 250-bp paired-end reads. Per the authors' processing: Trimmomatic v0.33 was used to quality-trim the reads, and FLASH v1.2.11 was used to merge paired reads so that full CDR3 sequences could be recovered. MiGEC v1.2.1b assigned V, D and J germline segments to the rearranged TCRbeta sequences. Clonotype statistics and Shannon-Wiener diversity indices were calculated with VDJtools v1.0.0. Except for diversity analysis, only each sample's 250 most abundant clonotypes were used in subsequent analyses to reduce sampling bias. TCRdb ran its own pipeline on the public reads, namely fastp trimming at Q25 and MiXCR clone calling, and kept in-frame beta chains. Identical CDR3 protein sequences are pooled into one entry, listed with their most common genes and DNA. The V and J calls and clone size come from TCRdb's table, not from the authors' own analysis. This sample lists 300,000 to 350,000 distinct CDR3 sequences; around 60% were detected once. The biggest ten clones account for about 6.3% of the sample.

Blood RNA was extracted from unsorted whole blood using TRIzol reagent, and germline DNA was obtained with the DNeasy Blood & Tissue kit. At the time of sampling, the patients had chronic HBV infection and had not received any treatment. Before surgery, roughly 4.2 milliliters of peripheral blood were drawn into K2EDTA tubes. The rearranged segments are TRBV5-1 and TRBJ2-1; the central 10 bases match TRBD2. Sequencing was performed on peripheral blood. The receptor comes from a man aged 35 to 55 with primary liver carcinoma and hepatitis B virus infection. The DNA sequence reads TGCGCCAGCAGCTCACTAGCGGGGTACAATGAGCAGTTCTTC. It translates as CASSSLAGYNEQFF. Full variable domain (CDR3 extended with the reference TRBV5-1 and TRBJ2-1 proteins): KAGVTQTPRYLIKTRGQQVTLSCSPISGHRSVSWYQQTPGQGLQFLFEYFSETQRNKGNFPGRFSGRQFSNSRSEMNVSTLELGDSALYLCASSSLAGYNEQFFGPGTRLTVL.